One sample yielded the 26 T cell receptor beta chains listed below, sequenced in a study of blood T cell repertoires in COVID-19. Only in-frame clones appear in the TCRdb table, and some are missing; sequencing was by immunoSEQ multiplex PCR. The sample holds about 250,000 clones, about four fifths seen once. Input material: peripheral blood. These TCRs come from a man in his fifties with active or convalescent COVID-19.

The CDR3 region has the DNA TGTGCCAGTAGTATCCAGGGTCTTGGCAATCAGCCCCAGCATTTT. Translated, it gives CASSIQGLGNQPQHF. The chain carries TRBV19 and TRBJ1-5; a possible D gene is TRBD1 (5 bases). The CDR3 runs 15 residues. Germline V gives CDR1 LNHDA, CDR2 SQIVND (reference sequence). V dropped 3 bases and J dropped 2 bases, with 11 bases sitting between them.

The chain joins TRBV3-1 (or the pseudogene TRBV3-2) to TRBJ2-1, with 13 bases that match TRBD2. This CDR3 spans 15 amino acids. Germline lookup yields CDR1 LGHDT and CDR2 YNNKEL (reference sequence). Trimming cost V 0 bases and J 10 bases; bases outside gene matches: 3. This CDR3 reads CASSQETSGGPEQFF. The DNA of the CDR3 is TGTGCCAGCAGCCAAGAGACTAGCGGGGGGCCGGAGCAGTTCTTC.

This clone has more than one count but fewer than ten. The chain links TRBV19 to TRBJ1-2; 7 bases map to TRBD1. CDR3 length: 12 amino acids. Trimming removed 4 bases from V and 5 bases from J; junction bases left unmatched: 1. Per germline, CDR1 LNHDA and CDR2 SQIVND (reference sequence). CDR3 loop: CASSTDRYGYTF. The CDR3 DNA follows: TGTGCCAGTAGTACGGACAGGTATGGCTACACCTTC. Variable domain in full (rest from reference TRBV19 and TRBJ1-2): DGGITQSPKYLFRKEGQNVTLSCEQNLNHDAMYWYRQDPGQGLRLIYYSQIVNDFQKGDIAEGYSVSREKKESFPLTVTSAQKNPTAFYLCASSTDRYGYTFGSGTRLTVV.

V is TRBV6-5 and J is TRBJ2-1, with D possibly TRBD1 on 6 matching bases. Germline CDR1 is MNHEY and CDR2 is SVGAGI. This CDR3 has 15 amino acids. V was trimmed by 4 bases and J by 4 bases, leaving 14 bases between them. CDR3 region: CASSSQGRPYNEQFF. The CDR3 DNA is TGTGCCAGCAGTTCACAGGGACGACCTTACAATGAGCAGTTCTTC.

This rearrangement joins TRBV18 to TRBJ2-1; 7 nucleotides align to TRBD1. Germline loops: CDR1 KGHSH, CDR2 LQKENI. The trim removed 3 bases at V and 5 bases at J, leaving 4 bases unmatched. This CDR3 spans 14 amino acids. CDR3 sequence reads: CASSPRTGDNEQFF. The CDR3 DNA sequence: TGTGCCAGCTCACCCCGGACAGGAGACAATGAGCAGTTCTTC.

V and J are TRBV5-8 and TRBJ2-5, with D possibly TRBD2 on 5 matching bases. V lost 5 bases, J lost 3 bases, and 11 bases lay in between. The CDR3 sequence is 13 residues long. Per germline, CDR1 SGHTS and CDR2 YDEGEE. This CDR3 reads CASSGGPEETQYF. CDR3 in DNA: TGTGCCAGCAGTGGAGGTCCAGAAGAGACCCAGTACTTC.

The V and J genes are TRBV6-5 and TRBJ1-3; the D gene is possibly TRBD1 (5 bases). The CDR3 sequence is 13 residues long. Between the trimmed V and J ends, which lost 5 bases and 9 bases, there was a span of 14 bases. Germline assignment: CDR1 MNHEY and CDR2 SVGAGI. DNA of the CDR3: TGTGCCAGCAGTCTCGGGGGTGCAGGCACCATATATTTT. Its translation is CASSLGGAGTIYF.

The chain recombines TRBV9 with TRBJ2-7; 13 bases match TRBD2. The germline CDR1 and CDR2 sequences are SGDLS and YYNGEE. The J segment lost 7 bases and the V segment lost 3 bases, leaving 7 bases of the junction unmatched. The CDR3 totals 15 residues. CDR3 nucleotides: TGTGCCAGCAGCGCGACTAGCGGGGGGCCGGGAGAGCAGTACTTC. Protein: CASSATSGGPGEQYF.

The chain is built from TRBV7-9 and TRBJ1-2; D is ambiguous. From germline, CDR1 is SEHNR and CDR2 FQNEAQ (reference sequence). V lost 1 base and J 1 base, leaving 19 bases between the germline ends. The CDR3 sequence is 18 residues long. CDR3 sequence: CASSLVGRREGNNYGYTF. The CDR3 DNA reads as TGTGCCAGCAGCTTAGTTGGAAGGAGGGAAGGAAATAACTATGGCTACACCTTC.

This rearrangement joins TRBV5-4 to TRBJ2-1; 8 positions agree with TRBD1. Germline V gives CDR1 SGHNT, CDR2 YYREEE (reference sequence). V was clipped by 9 bases and J by 7 bases; unmatched bases: 15. The CDR3 length is 15 residues. CDR3 nucleotides: TGTGCCATCCTCGGACAGGGTTCTGTCCCAAATGAGCAGTTCTTC. It translates to CAILGQGSVPNEQFF.

The chain couples TRBV7-6 to TRBJ2-3, with D unresolved. The CDR3 sequence is 11 residues long. The germline V and J ends were trimmed by 5 bases and 5 bases, with 5 bases remaining between them. The germline V gene has CDR1 SGHVS and CDR2 FNYEAQ. Here the CDR3 DNA reads TGTGCCAGCAGCATCGGAGATACGCAGTATTTT. This gives the protein CASSIGDTQYF.

This chain connects TRBV7-6 to TRBJ2-6, with D possibly TRBD1 on 6 matching bases. With 5 bases removed from V and 0 bases from J, the gap between germline ends came to 20 bases. The germline gives CDR1 SGHVS, CDR2 FNYEAQ. The CDR3 extends over 19 amino acids. The CDR3 DNA follows: TGTGCCAGCAGCCTTTCGGACAGCGTAATTAGCTCTGGGGCCAACGTCCTGACTTTC. This translates into CASSLSDSVISSGANVLTF. The whole variable domain, remainder taken from reference TRBV7-6 and TRBJ2-6, is GAGVSQSPRYKVTKRGQDVALRCDPISGHVSLYWYRQALGQGPEFLTYFNYEAQQDKSGLPNDRFSAERPEGSISTLTIQRTEQRDSAMYRCASSLSDSVISSGANVLTFGAGSRLTVL.

This rearrangement joins TRBV6-5 to TRBJ2-2; D is perhaps TRBD2 (5 bases). The V end was cut by 2 bases, the J end by 7 bases, with 11 bases between. The length of the CDR3 is 14 residues. CDR1 and CDR2 (germline): MNHEY, SVGAGI. For the CDR3, the DNA is TGTGCCAGCAGTTACGCTAGCTTGGTCGGGGAGCTGTTTTTT. It specifies CASSYASLVGELFF.

This chain joins TRBV5-6 and TRBJ2-7; 7 bases are a match to TRBD1. After removal of 2 bases from V and 3 bases from J, the junction contained 5 bases not matched to a gene. In germline, CDR1 is SGHDT, CDR2 YYEEEE. The length of the CDR3 is 14 residues. The CDR3 loop is CASSLPGTDYEQYF. In DNA form, the CDR3 reads TGTGCCAGCAGCTTACCTGGGACAGACTACGAGCAGTACTTC. The variable domain in full, completed from reference TRBV5-6 and TRBJ2-7, reads DAGVTQSPTHLIKTRGQQVTLRCSPKSGHDTVSWYQQALGQGPQFIFQYYEEEERQRGNFPDRFSGHQFPNYSSELNVNALLLGDSALYLCASSLPGTDYEQYFGPGTRLTVT.

The chain carries TRBV15 and TRBJ1-3; 8 positions match TRBD1. The ends lost 5 bases at V and 4 bases at J; junction bases unmatched: 4. The germline CDR1 and CDR2 sequences are LNHNV and YYDKDF (reference sequence). The length of the CDR3 is 14 residues. The CDR3 DNA reads TGTGCCACCAGCCAAGGACAGGGCGGAAACACCATATATTTT. Residues: CATSQGQGGNTIYF.

The V call is TRBV12-3 or TRBV12-4, the J call TRBJ2-2, with D hard to call. Trimming removed 4 bases from V and 0 bases from J, with 3 bases in between. CDR3 length equals 13 residues. The CDR3, as DNA: TGTGCCAGCAGTTATACGAACACCGGGGAGCTGTTTTTT. Amino acid sequence: CASSYTNTGELFF.

The chain carries TRBV30 and TRBJ1-1; no reliable D call. The V gene lost 2 bases and the J gene lost 4 bases, with 8 bases spanning the gap. Germline CDR1 is GTSNPN and CDR2 is SVGIG (reference sequence). The CDR3 is 12 amino acids. CDR3 in amino acids: CAWSIALTEAFF. In DNA, the CDR3 is TGTGCCTGGAGTATTGCACTCACTGAAGCTTTCTTT.

The chain recombines TRBV5-1 with TRBJ1-2, with a weak D call TRBD1 (5 bases). Germline lookup yields CDR1 SGHRS and CDR2 YFSETQ. The V and J ends lost 2 bases and 2 bases respectively, with 7 bases between them. The length of the CDR3 is 13 residues. The chain's CDR3 is CASSFDRNYGYTF. The CDR3 nucleotides are TGCGCCAGCAGCTTCGACAGAAACTATGGCTACACCTTC.

The genes are TRBV5-1 and TRBJ1-4; tentatively, D is TRBD1 (5 bases). The CDR3 consists of 14 residues. Trimming took off 4 bases at V and 8 bases at J, with 15 bases between the two ends. The V gene's germline CDR1 is SGHRS and CDR2 YFSETQ. CDR3 nucleotide sequence: TGCGCCAGCAGCCCCGTACTCAAGGGGGAAAAACTGTTTTTT. Encoded protein: CASSPVLKGEKLFF. Complete variable domain (other parts from reference TRBV5-1 and TRBJ1-4): KAGVTQTPRYLIKTRGQQVTLSCSPISGHRSVSWYQQTPGQGLQFLFEYFSETQRNKGNFPGRFSGRQFSNSRSEMNVSTLELGDSALYLCASSPVLKGEKLFFGSGTQLSVL.

The chain has TRBV10-3 and TRBJ2-4; D is undetermined. Germline V gene lookup returns CDR1 ENHRY and CDR2 SYGVKD. Between the trimmed V and J ends, which lost 2 bases and 8 bases, there was a span of 7 bases. The CDR3 is 12 amino acids. CDR3 loop: CAISEGGDIQYF. CDR3 in DNA: TGTGCCATCAGTGAGGGCGGAGACATTCAGTACTTC.

The CDR3 is CAGVYLNQHPGELFF. CDR3 nucleotide sequence: TGTGCAGGGGTCTACTTAAATCAGCATCCCGGGGAGCTGTTTTTT. The chain employs TRBV21-1 and TRBJ2-2; no DNA check was done on the table's D call, TRBD1. TRBV21-1 is assigned pseudogene status. This CDR3 contains 15 residues.

The chain links TRBV7-9 to TRBJ1-4; D is possibly TRBD1 (5 bases). Germline V gene lookup returns CDR1 SEHNR and CDR2 FQNEAQ (reference sequence). This CDR3 has 14 residues. V lost 7 bases, J lost 7 bases, and 16 bases lay in between. In DNA form, the CDR3 reads TGTGCCAGCACCGCGGCGGGGGGACCTGAAAAACTGTTTTTT. Translated, it gives CASTAAGGPEKLFF.

The CDR3 reads CASSQESGANYGYTF. The CDR3 DNA reads as TGCGCCAGCAGCCAAGAAAGTGGGGCCAACTATGGCTACACCTTC. The chain is built from TRBV4-1 and TRBJ1-2, with a tentative D call TRBD1 (5 bases). Germline V gene data show CDR1 as MGHRA and CDR2 as YSYEKL. This CDR3 is 15 amino acids long. Between the trimmed V and J ends, which lost 0 bases and 2 bases, there was a span of 10 bases.

The J gene is TRBJ1-2, the V gene TRBV2, with a tentative D call TRBD1 (5 bases). Trimming took off 8 bases at V and 5 bases at J, with 18 bases between the two ends. This CDR3 comprises 14 residues. CDR1 SNHLY and CDR2 FYNNEI come from the germline V gene. The CDR3 DNA follows: TGTGCCAGCGCCTGGGGGGGTCCCTTTTATGGCTACACCTTC. Translating gives CASAWGGPFYGYTF.

This clone was seen a few times. The J gene is TRBJ2-2, the V gene TRBV5-1; D ambiguous. Trimming took off 4 bases at V and 6 bases at J, with 7 bases between the two ends. CDR3 length equals 12 residues. From germline, CDR1 is SGHRS and CDR2 YFSETQ. This CDR3 is CASSPRAGELFF. CDR3 bases: TGCGCCAGCAGCCCTCGGGCCGGGGAGCTGTTTTTT.

The gene calls are TRBV7-9 and TRBJ2-1, with D perhaps TRBD1 (6 bases). V was pared by 5 bases and J by 7 bases, with 12 bases between. This CDR3 spans 13 amino acids. Germline V gene data show CDR1 as SEHNR and CDR2 as FQNEAQ (reference sequence). The CDR3 bases are TGTGCCAGCAGCGACAGGAGTACAAATGAGCAGTTCTTC. It specifies CASSDRSTNEQFF.